This T cell receptor (beta chain) was found in a study of T cell responses to AZD1222 COVID-19 vaccine. Findings and caveats of the study: Nearly half of spike-specific TCRs reportedly target unmutated variant regions.

Using immunoSEQ multiplex PCR, the repertoire was profiled, and TCRdb retains in-frame clones only, with some absent. The sample includes 150,000 to 250,000 clones, about 89% seen only once; the top ten take nearly 3.5%. Pooled together were second doses at about 4 or about 12 weeks. CDR3 length: 15 residues. V lost 5 bases, J lost 6 bases, and 12 bases stayed unmatched. Germline V gene data show CDR1 as SEHNR and CDR2 as FQNEAQ (reference sequence). With regard to this clone: Its cognate antigen is unknown.

The chain couples TRBV7-9 to TRBJ1-2, with 7 bases lining up with TRBD1. This clonotype was sampled from an adult who received the AZD1222 COVID-19 vaccine. The specimen was peripheral blood, collected 28 days after the second AZD1222 dose. The CDR3 coding sequence is TGTGCCAGCAGCCCCCCCCGAACAGGGGTCGATGGCTACACCTTC. It encodes CASSPPRTGVDGYTF.